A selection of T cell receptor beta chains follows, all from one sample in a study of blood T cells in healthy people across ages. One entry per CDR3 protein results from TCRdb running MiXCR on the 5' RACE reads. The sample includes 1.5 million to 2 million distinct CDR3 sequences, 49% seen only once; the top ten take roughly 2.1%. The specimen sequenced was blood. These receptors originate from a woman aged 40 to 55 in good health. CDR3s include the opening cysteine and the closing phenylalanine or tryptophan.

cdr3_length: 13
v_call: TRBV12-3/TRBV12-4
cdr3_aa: CASAAWQTYEQYF

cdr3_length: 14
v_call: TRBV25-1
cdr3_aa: CASSLGQTNSPLHF

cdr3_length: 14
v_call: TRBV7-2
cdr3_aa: CASSFVAGQETQYF

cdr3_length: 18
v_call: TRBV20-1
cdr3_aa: CSARDTRRGSMMNNEQFF

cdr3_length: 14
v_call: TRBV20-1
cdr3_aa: CSAKLAGGNNEQFF

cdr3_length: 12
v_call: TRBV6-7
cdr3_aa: CASTTRLWEQYF

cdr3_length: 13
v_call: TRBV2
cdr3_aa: CASMRDRQETQYF

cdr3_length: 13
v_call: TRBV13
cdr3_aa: CASSFWGVYEQYF

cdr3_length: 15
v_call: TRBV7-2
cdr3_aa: CASSLNRAGNSPLHF

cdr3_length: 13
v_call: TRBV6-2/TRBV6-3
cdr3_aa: CASSYLGHHEQYF

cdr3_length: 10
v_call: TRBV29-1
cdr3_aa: CSGANTEAFF

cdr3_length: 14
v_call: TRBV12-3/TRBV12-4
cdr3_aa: CASSVGRNQETQYF

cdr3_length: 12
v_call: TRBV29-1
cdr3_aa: CSVAKHARELFF

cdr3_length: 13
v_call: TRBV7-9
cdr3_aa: CASSTIRQGEQFF